A single sample gave rise to the 11 T cell receptor beta chains below, sequenced in a study of cytomegalovirus exposure and HLA in healthy donors. 60 Vbeta and 13 Jbeta primers were used in PCR. Assay: immunoSEQ multiplex PCR; the TCRdb copy retains only in-frame clones and omits some. Seen here are some 180,000 clones, roughly 80% observed once, and the top ten hold 1.5% to 2%. Specimen: PBMCs. The receptors here all came from a woman in her late teens or twenties in good health and CMV-seronegative.

The chain carries TRBV5-6 and TRBJ1-1; D may be TRBD1 (6 bases). The V end was cut by 5 bases, the J end by 7 bases, with 18 bases between. The CDR3 contains 14 residues. Germline CDR1 SGHDT, CDR2 YYEEEE. The CDR3 nucleotides are TGTGCCAGCAGGAGGACAGCGGCCCAGGGTGAAGCTTTCTTT. This gives the protein CASRRTAAQGEAFF.

The V and J genes are TRBV18 and TRBJ2-7; no definite D call. Germline CDR1 reads KGHSH; CDR2 reads LQKENI. Trimming left V 6 bases short and J 2 bases short, with 26 bases between. The CDR3 runs 18 residues. CDR3 nucleotides: TGTGCCAGCTCTTGGGCCGGTCCTCCCTTCCTCCTTGCCTACGAGCAGTACTTC. This encodes CASSWAGPPFLLAYEQYF.

The DNA for the CDR3 is TGTGCCAGCAGTGAGAGGCGGGAGCAGTTCTTC. Its protein is CASSERREQFF. V and J are TRBV25-1 and TRBJ2-1; D unresolved. V shed 3 bases and J shed 10 bases, with 7 bases lying between them. The CDR3 spans 11 residues. The V gene's germline CDR1 is MGHDK and CDR2 SYGVNS.

Points on this clone: A read error may account for a junction end that differs from germline. The chain uses TRBV6-5 and TRBJ2-7, with D possibly TRBD2 on 6 matching bases. The CDR3 extends over 13 amino acids. CDR1 is MNHEY, CDR2 SVGAGI, per germline. CDR3 DNA sequence: TGTACCAGCAGTAGCGGAGGCTCCTACGAGCAGTACTTC. Its protein product is CTSSSGGSYEQYF.

The chain links TRBV5-1 to TRBJ2-3; TRBD1 is a possible D gene (6 bases). Per germline, CDR1 SGHRS and CDR2 YFSETQ. CDR3 length equals 16 residues. V dropped 0 bases and J dropped 0 bases, with 11 bases sitting between them. CDR3 sequence: CASSLANQGSTDTQYF. In DNA form, the CDR3 reads TGCGCCAGCAGCTTGGCCAACCAGGGGAGCACAGATACGCAGTATTTT.

V and J are TRBV5-1 and TRBJ2-7, with 11 positions matching TRBD1. After removal of 2 bases from V and 4 bases from J, the junction contained 8 bases not matched to a gene. Per the germline V gene, CDR1 is SGHRS and CDR2 is YFSETQ. The CDR3 is 16 residues long. The CDR3 here is CASSLGGQGALYEQYF. CDR3 coding DNA: TGCGCCAGCAGCTTAGGTGGACAGGGGGCGTTGTACGAGCAGTACTTC.

This sequence joins TRBV10-2 and TRBJ2-4, with D unclear. Deletions cut 4 bases from V and 7 bases from J, with 14 bases between. The CDR3 runs to 14 residues. In germline, CDR1 is WSHSY, CDR2 SAAADI. CDR3 protein: CASSGPHQENIQYF. CDR3 coding DNA: TGCGCCAGCAGTGGCCCCCACCAAGAGAACATTCAGTACTTC.

The chain joins TRBV21-1 to TRBJ2-7; TRBD1 is the table's D call, not checked against the DNA. TRBV21-1 is assigned pseudogene status. The CDR3 has 15 amino acids. This CDR3 reads CAITLSRFCSYEQYV. The CDR3 DNA reads as TGTGCCATCACACTCAGCAGGTTTTGCTCCTACGAGCAGTACGTC.

This rearrangement joins TRBV21-1 to TRBJ2-7; TRBD1, as called in the table, went unchecked against the DNA. TRBV21-1 counts as a pseudogene. The CDR3 runs 17 residues. The CDR3 DNA reads TGTGCCAGCAGCAATGAAGGACAGGGGAGAAGGGGTCTCGAGCAGTACGTC. Translating gives CASSNEGQGRRGLEQYV.

This chain uses TRBV25-1 with TRBJ2-1; no firm D call. CDR3 size: 16 residues. V was trimmed by 6 bases and J by 4 bases, leaving 19 bases between them. Germline-derived CDR1 and CDR2 are MGHDK and SYGVNS. For the CDR3, the DNA is TGTGCCAGCAGGCCGAGAGAGGCGGAGCTTTACAATGAGCAGTTCTTC. Its protein is CASRPREAELYNEQFF.

This clone turned up a few times. This chain connects TRBV6-5 to TRBJ1-1, with a tentative D call TRBD1 (6 bases). Germline V lookup: CDR1 MNHEY, CDR2 SVGAGI. This CDR3 is 15 amino acids long. V was cut by 2 bases and J by 4 bases, with 14 bases left in between. CDR3 in DNA: TGTGCCAGCAGTTACGAGGGGGTGACGGTCACTGAAGCTTTCTTT. This translates into CASSYEGVTVTEAFF.